These 17 T cell receptor beta chains share one sample of origin, sequenced in a study of early T cells in non-severe SARS-CoV-2 infection. TCRdb redid the calling of the 5' RACE reads with MiXCR, one entry per CDR3 protein. The table lists about 26,000 distinct CDR3 sequences, 4% to 4.5% of them singletons. The sample consisted of whole blood. All receptors derive from an adult who was a healthcare worker with PCR-confirmed SARS-CoV-2 infection or an uninfected control (not recorded which).

The chain combines TRBV24-1 with TRBJ2-3; 7 nucleotides agree with TRBD2. Trimming removed 0 bases from V and 15 bases from J; junction bases left unmatched: 8. Germline CDR1 is KGHDR and CDR2 is SFDVKD. The CDR3 is 13 amino acids. CDR3 nucleotides: TGTGCCACCAGTGATTTGTTGGGCGGGAGCCGCTATTTT. Translated: CATSDLLGGSRYF.

This clonotype was recorded at least ten times. The genes are TRBV10-3 and TRBJ1-5; 8 nucleotides line up with TRBD1. The germline V gene encodes CDR1 ENHRY and CDR2 SYGVKD. J lost 4 bases, V lost 7 bases, and 3 bases had no gene match. The CDR3 is made up of 13 amino acids. The CDR3 DNA reads as TGTGCCATCATGCAGGGGGCGAATCAGCCCCAGCATTTT. Amino acid sequence: CAIMQGANQPQHF.

There are many counts of this clonotype. This chain connects TRBV24-1 to TRBJ1-4, with 7 bases fitting TRBD1. CDR1 is KGHDR and CDR2 is SFDVKD in the germline V gene. This CDR3 has 15 residues. The V and J ends lost 5 bases and 8 bases, in that order; junction bases with no gene match: 10. CDR3 nucleotide sequence: TGTGCCACCAGTGGGGACACAGGGGCGGAGGAAAAACTGTTTTTT. It translates to CATSGDTGAEEKLFF.

This clonotype turned up a few times. This chain connects TRBV19 to TRBJ2-7; 7 bases match TRBD1. CDR1 LNHDA and CDR2 SQIVND come from the germline V gene (reference sequence). The CDR3 is made up of 14 amino acids. V shed 6 bases, J shed 0 bases, and the junction held 5 bases outside the gene matches. The DNA of the CDR3 is TGTGCCAGTAGCTCGACAGGGCCCTCCTACGAGCAGTACTTC. The encoded protein is CASSSTGPSYEQYF.

This clonotype was observed many times. This chain joins TRBV29-1 and TRBJ1-1; 8 bases match TRBD1. V lost 7 bases, J lost 0 bases, and 4 bases stayed unmatched. Germline CDR1 is SQVTM and CDR2 is ANQGSEA. The CDR3 is 13 residues long. The CDR3 region is CSGKTGVNTEAFF. For the CDR3, the DNA is TGCAGCGGAAAGACAGGGGTGAACACTGAAGCTTTCTTT.

There are many counts of this clonotype. The chain is built from TRBV9 and TRBJ1-2; tentative D call: TRBD1 (5 bases). Germline CDR1 reads SGDLS; CDR2 reads YYNGEE. V gave up 4 bases and J gave up 2 bases, with 12 bases separating them. The CDR3 length is 14 residues. The CDR3 nucleotides read TGTGCCAGCAGCATACCAGGGTTAAACTATGGCTACACCTTC. Protein: CASSIPGLNYGYTF. Using reference TRBV9 and TRBJ1-2 for the parts outside the CDR3, the full variable domain is DSGVTQTPKHLITATGQRVTLRCSPRSGDLSVYWYQQSLDQGLQFLIQYYNGEERAKGNILERFSAQQFPDLHSELNLSSLELGDSALYFCASSIPGLNYGYTFGSGTRLTVV.

This clonotype occurred many times. The J gene is TRBJ2-7, the V gene TRBV27; D not certain. The CDR3 extends over 11 amino acids. Germline CDR1 is MNHEY and CDR2 is SMNVEV (reference sequence). Trimming left V 8 bases short and J 3 bases short, with 8 bases between. The CDR3: CASAGLYEQYF. DNA for the CDR3: TGTGCCAGCGCCGGGCTCTACGAGCAGTACTTC.

In this sample, this clonotype turned up a few times. The chain employs TRBV12-3 or TRBV12-4 and TRBJ2-1; 9 bases match TRBD2. V shed 7 bases and J 4 bases; nucleotides not matched to a gene: 5. This CDR3 has 14 residues. The CDR3 DNA reads TGTGCCAGCACTCGGACTAGCGCGTACAATGAGCAGTTCTTC. This translates into CASTRTSAYNEQFF.

At least ten counts were recorded for this clonotype. The chain couples TRBV12-3 or TRBV12-4 to TRBJ2-2, with 9 bases identical to TRBD1. J lost 4 bases, V lost 6 bases, and 9 bases had no gene match. CDR3 size: 16 residues. The DNA for the CDR3 is TGTGCCAGCAGGGCAACAGGGGGCTCGGGCACCGGGGAGCTGTTTTTT. Translating gives CASRATGGSGTGELFF.

This clonotype was picked up many times. The chain combines TRBV7-9 with TRBJ2-3, with D hard to call. Germline CDR1 and CDR2: SEHNR and FQNEAQ (reference sequence). V dropped 3 bases and J dropped 4 bases, with 8 bases sitting between them. This CDR3 contains 13 residues. In DNA form, the CDR3 reads TGTGCCAGCAGCTTTGTTGGGGCAGATACGCAGTATTTT. Protein product: CASSFVGADTQYF.

This clonotype has at least ten counts. This chain joins TRBV12-3 or TRBV12-4 and TRBJ2-3; D is undetermined. Trimming took off 5 bases at V and 3 bases at J, with 12 bases between the two ends. This CDR3 has 14 amino acids. CDR3 amino acids: CASSQDKQTDTQYF. The CDR3, as DNA: TGTGCCAGCAGTCAAGACAAGCAGACAGATACGCAGTATTTT.

This clonotype was counted many times. The rearrangement uses TRBV11-2 and TRBJ2-3, with D maybe TRBD2 (6 bases). Germline V gene lookup returns CDR1 SGHAT and CDR2 FQNNGV. The CDR3 runs 14 residues. V lost 6 bases to trimming and J lost 0 bases, with 10 bases between them. CDR3 bases: TGTGCCAGCAGGGACTATTTTAGCACAGATACGCAGTATTTT. Residues: CASRDYFSTDTQYF.

This chain uses TRBV18 with TRBJ2-7; D uncertain. V lost 3 bases, J lost 0 bases, and 15 bases lay in between. From germline, CDR1 is KGHSH and CDR2 LQKENI. The CDR3 is 16 residues long. The CDR3 reads CASSPWTATNSYEQYF. The DNA of the CDR3 is TGTGCCAGCTCACCCTGGACGGCTACCAACTCCTACGAGCAGTACTTC.

This clonotype has a count of ten or more. The chain combines TRBV20-1 with TRBJ2-3, with unresolved D. Trimming took 3 bases from V and 4 from J, leaving 11 bases between them. This CDR3 comprises 13 residues. Germline V CDR1 and CDR2: DFQATT, SNEGSKA (reference sequence). This chain's CDR3 is CSASIPLADTQYF. The DNA of the CDR3 is TGCAGTGCTAGTATACCCCTAGCAGATACGCAGTATTTT.

This clonotype was detected a few times. CDR3 region: CASSLMRGSRYEQYF. DNA of the CDR3: TGTGCCAGCAGCTTAATGAGGGGATCCCGCTACGAGCAGTACTTC. The chain employs TRBV11-2 and TRBJ2-7, with D perhaps matching TRBD1 or TRBD2 (5 bases each). V lost 2 bases, J lost 3 bases, and 14 bases lay in between. Germline CDR1 is SGHAT and CDR2 is FQNNGV. This CDR3 has 15 amino acids.

This clonotype appeared a few times. This chain links TRBV29-1 with TRBJ2-1, with D possibly being TRBD2 (5 bases). This CDR3 is 11 amino acids long. V lost 3 bases and J 9 bases, leaving 9 bases between the germline ends. The germline gives CDR1 SQVTM, CDR2 ANQGSEA. As DNA, the CDR3 is TGCAGCGTTGAGGACGCGGGTGAGCAGTTCTTC. Protein product: CSVEDAGEQFF.

In its sample, this clonotype was seen many times. This chain links TRBV12-3 or TRBV12-4 with TRBJ2-4; D is undetermined. This CDR3 is built from 21 residues. Deletions cut 6 bases from V and 1 base from J, with 31 bases between. The CDR3 sequence: CASSLTWAPSIYELAKNIQYF. In DNA, the CDR3 is TGTGCCAGCAGCCTTACCTGGGCCCCGAGTATTTACGAGTTGGCCAAAAACATTCAGTACTTC.